This T cell receptor beta chain is drawn from a study of T-cell reconstitution after alpha-beta-depleted transplantation in children. Points from the study as a whole: Expanded graft clones numbering several hundred reportedly gave rise to alpha-beta T cells about two months after transplant. T-cell counts and diversity at one year following transplant were attributed mainly to newly produced T cells.

Per germline, CDR1 MNHEY and CDR2 SMNVEV (reference sequence). CDR3 length: 15 amino acids. V dropped 5 bases and J dropped 0; count of bases not matched to a gene: 6. Unique molecular identifiers were used in preparing the TCRbeta library. TCRdb reprocessed the PCR reads via MiXCR and lists one record per CDR3 protein. The sample lists over 200,000 distinct CDR3 sequences, roughly 10% occurring once. This clonotype was recorded at least ten times. What it recognizes is unknown. Sequenced material: PBMCs, taken before TCRalphabeta/CD19-depleted stem cell transplant. The TCR sequence derives from a child in the first two years of life with acute myeloid leukemia, due to receive a stem cell transplant. The chain employs TRBV27 and TRBJ1-1, with 7 bases fitting TRBD1. CDR3 sequence reads: CASSQTGLMNTEAFF. The CDR3, as DNA: TGTGCCAGCAGTCAGACAGGGCTCATGAACACTGAAGCTTTCTTT.